Below are 17 T cell receptor beta chains sequenced from a single sample in a study of response to subunit inactivated influenza vaccine (dated by TCRdb to 2016 to 2019). The library was produced with RT-PCR. These reads were obtained on an Illumina HiSeq 2500. Using fastp trimming at Q25 and MiXCR clonotype assembly, TCRdb reanalyzed the public sequencing data and kept in-frame beta chains. Each record represents a unique CDR3 protein, reported with the most common genes and DNA among its rows. The sample data list about 570,000 distinct CDR3 sequences, and 10% to 15% of these were observed just once. The ten largest clones capture approximately 10% of the sample. This sample comprised PBMCs from blood, obtained on the day of vaccination. These receptors were obtained from a man aged 45-65 years who received an inactivated influenza vaccine. Donor details come from another sample of the same person, matched by shared clones.

The genes are TRBV28 and TRBJ2-1; D remains ambiguous. The V gene's germline CDR1 is MDHEN and CDR2 SYDVKM. The CDR3 consists of 13 residues. The ends were cut back, 3 bases at V and 4 bases at J, with 7 bases in the middle. The chain's CDR3 is CASSFWRYNEQFF. DNA of the CDR3: TGTGCCAGCAGTTTCTGGCGGTACAATGAGCAGTTCTTC. The full variable domain, with the rest looked up from reference TRBV28 and TRBJ2-1, is DVKVTQSSRYLVKRTGEKVFLECVQDMDHENMFWYRQDPGLGLRLIYFSYDVKMKEKGDIPEGYSVSREKKERFSLILESASTNQTSMYLCASSFWRYNEQFFGPGTRLTVL.

V usage is TRBV30 and J usage is TRBJ2-5; 8 nucleotides agree with TRBD2. The CDR3 length is 14 residues. The junction had 6 bases not matched to a gene; V was cut back by 2 bases and J by 4 bases. In germline, CDR1 is GTSNPN, CDR2 SVGIG (reference sequence). The CDR3 region is CAWSSGGPPETQYF. CDR3 coding DNA: TGTGCCTGGAGTTCGGGGGGGCCGCCAGAGACCCAGTACTTC.

This clonotype was counted many times. V usage is TRBV29-1 and J usage is TRBJ1-1; D is possibly TRBD1 (6 bases). The CDR3 extends over 13 amino acids. In germline, CDR1 is SQVTM, CDR2 ANQGSEA. V lost 7 bases and J lost 6, with 18 bases in between. Written as DNA, the CDR3 is TGCAGCGGAAAACAGGGTGGGAGGGCTGAAGCTTTCTTT. It specifies CSGKQGGRAEAFF.

The CDR3 loop reads CASRKTGTSGYEQYF. The CDR3 DNA is TGTGCCAGCAGGAAAACCGGGACTAGCGGTTACGAGCAGTACTTC. The chain couples TRBV2 to TRBJ2-7; 11 positions match TRBD2. This CDR3 is 15 amino acids long. Germline assignment: CDR1 SNHLY and CDR2 FYNNEI. Trimming cost V 6 bases and J 4 bases; bases outside gene matches: 8.

This clonotype has ten or more counts. V is TRBV12-3 or TRBV12-4 and J is TRBJ2-7; the D is unclear. V lost 3 bases and J lost 6, with 6 bases in between. This CDR3 has 11 residues. CDR3 nucleotides: TGTGCCAGCAGTTTTACCGGCGAGCAGTACTTC. It yields the protein CASSFTGEQYF.

The rearrangement joins TRBV15 to TRBJ1-1; D gene ambiguous. The CDR3 extends over 13 amino acids. Trimming removed 4 bases from V and 0 bases from J, with 6 bases in between. The germline V gene encodes CDR1 LNHNV and CDR2 YYDKDF (reference sequence). The CDR3 region has the DNA TGTGCCACCAGCAAAGATATGAACACTGAAGCTTTCTTT. Encoded protein: CATSKDMNTEAFF. Full variable domain (outside the CDR3, taken from reference TRBV15 and TRBJ1-1): DAMVIQNPRYQVTQFGKPVTLSCSQTLNHNVMYWYQQKSSQAPKLLFHYYDKDFNNEADTPDNFQSRRPNTSFCFLDIRSPGLGDTAMYLCATSKDMNTEAFFGQGTRLTVV.

A few counts support this clonotype. DNA for the CDR3: TGTGCCACCAGCAGAGGATTAGCGGGAGGGTTATACAATGAGCAGTTCTTC. Its protein product is CATSRGLAGGLYNEQFF. This chain joins TRBV15 and TRBJ2-1, with TRBD2 matching 11 bases. Per germline, CDR1 LNHNV and CDR2 YYDKDF (reference sequence). The CDR3 totals 17 residues. V gave up 1 base and J gave up 4 bases; unmatched junction bases: 6.

This clonotype came up many times. The gene calls are TRBV6-2 or TRBV6-3 and TRBJ2-1; TRBD1 might be the D (6 bases). CDR3 size: 13 residues. The germline CDR1 and CDR2 sequences are MNHEY and SVGEGT. The germline V and J ends were trimmed by 6 bases and 2 bases, with 8 bases remaining between them. The CDR3 coding sequence is TGTGCCAGCAGCGACAGGACCTACAATGAGCAGTTCTTC. As protein: CASSDRTYNEQFF.

The table lists this clonotype with a few counts. V and J are TRBV15 and TRBJ1-5; 9 positions match TRBD1. The CDR3 extends over 16 amino acids. Trimming cost V 0 bases and J 10 bases; bases outside gene matches: 10. From germline, CDR1 is LNHNV and CDR2 YYDKDF (reference sequence). The CDR3 loop is CATSREPGQGRRPQHF. The CDR3 bases are TGTGCCACCAGCAGAGAACCGGGACAGGGAAGAAGACCCCAGCATTTT.

The table lists this clonotype with many counts. The rearrangement joins TRBV24-1 to TRBJ2-6, with D uncertain. The CDR3 runs to 16 residues. Germline CDR1 reads KGHDR; CDR2 reads SFDVKD. With 5 bases removed from V and 0 bases from J, the gap between germline ends came to 10 bases. CDR3 nucleotides: TGTGCCACCAGTGCCCTAAGCCGCTCTGGGGCCAACGTCCTGACTTTC. It encodes CATSALSRSGANVLTF.

This clonotype was detected many times. This sequence joins TRBV12-3 or TRBV12-4 and TRBJ2-2, with 8 bases matching TRBD1. This CDR3 has 14 residues. V lost 6 bases to trimming and J lost 4 bases; unmatched junction nucleotides: 4. The CDR3 sequence: CASSGTGGTGELFF. CDR3 in DNA: TGTGCCAGCAGCGGGACAGGTGGCACCGGGGAGCTGTTTTTT.

The chain uses TRBV7-2 and TRBJ2-1; 9 bases match TRBD2. Germline V gene sequence: CDR1 SGHTA, CDR2 FQGNSA. The CDR3 runs 12 residues. V trimming: 3 bases; J trimming: 15 bases; junction bases outside the gene matches: 6. CDR3 residues: CASSLVAGAPFF. The CDR3 DNA is TGTGCCAGCAGCTTGGTAGCGGGAGCTCCGTTCTTC.

This clonotype was picked up a small number of times. This rearrangement joins TRBV20-1 to TRBJ2-7, with D unclear. Germline values: CDR1 DFQATT, CDR2 SNEGSKA (reference sequence). V lost 0 bases, J lost 2 bases, and 5 bases lay in between. The length of the CDR3 is 12 residues. CDR3 loop: CSARDRPYEQYF. The DNA of the CDR3 is TGCAGTGCTAGAGATAGGCCCTACGAGCAGTACTTC.

In the case of this clonotype: Being one base from a much bigger clone, this may be a read error. V usage is TRBV7-9 and J usage is TRBJ1-2; TRBD1 is a possible D gene (6 bases). V gave up 8 bases and J gave up 4 bases, with 17 bases separating them. The CDR3 length is 14 residues. The germline CDR1 and CDR2 sequences are SEHNR and FQNEAQ (reference sequence). The CDR3 loop reads CASRSPGAIYGYTF. CDR3 in DNA: TGTGCCAGCCGCTCACCGGGGGCGATCTATGGCTACACCTTC. The full variable domain, its missing parts supplied by reference TRBV7-9 and TRBJ1-2, is DTGVSQNPRHKITKRGQNVTFRCDPISEHNRLYWYRQTLGQGPEFLTYFQNEAQLEKSRLLSDRFSAERPKGSFSTLEIQRTEQGDSAMYLCASRSPGAIYGYTFGSGTRLTVV.

About this clonotype: Because the CDR3 is missing its conserved closing phenylalanine or tryptophan, this is likely a read error. The chain is built from TRBV6-1 and TRBJ1-2, with TRBD1 matching 9 bases. V dropped 6 bases and J dropped 7; count of bases not matched to a gene: 6. Germline CDR1 MNHNS, CDR2 SASEGT. The CDR3 spans 13 residues. The CDR3 reads CASSPDRGSGYTS. CDR3 coding DNA: TGTGCCAGCAGCCCGGACAGGGGCTCTGGCTACACCTCC.

This sequence joins TRBV5-8 and TRBJ2-7; tentative D call: TRBD1 (5 bases). In germline, CDR1 is SGHTS, CDR2 YDEGEE. This CDR3 is built from 13 residues. Trimming took off 2 bases at V and 3 bases at J, with 9 bases between the two ends. CDR3 nucleotides: TGTGCCAGCAGCTTCGACAGACTCTACGAGCAGTACTTC. Its protein product is CASSFDRLYEQYF. The full variable domain, completed using reference TRBV5-8 and TRBJ2-7, is EAGVTQSPTHLIKTRGQQATLRCSPISGHTSVYWYQQALGLGLQFLLWYDEGEERNRGNFPPRFSGRQFPNYSSELNVNALELEDSALYLCASSFDRLYEQYFGPGTRLTVT.

This chain links TRBV5-8 with TRBJ2-2, with D perhaps matching TRBD1 (8 bases). The CDR3 runs to 16 residues. Germline V lookup: CDR1 SGHTS, CDR2 YDEGEE. Trimming removed 5 bases from V and 3 bases from J, with 17 bases in between. The CDR3 spells CASREDRGGDTGELFF. The CDR3 nucleotides read TGTGCCAGCAGGGAAGACAGGGGAGGGGACACCGGGGAGCTGTTTTTT.